Here is one T cell receptor (beta chain) with its context. The data were taken from a study of CD8 T cells in Susac syndrome. The trim removed 2 bases at V and 6 bases at J, leaving 5 bases unmatched. CDR1 and CDR2 from the germline V gene are SGDLS and YYNGEE. The CDR3 extends over 16 amino acids. CD8+ and CD4+ T cells from blood underwent TCR beta sequencing, which was carried out in a high-throughput format. The study used treatment-naive patients who had stable or active relapsing-remitting disease as multiple sclerosis controls. TEMRA cells underwent FACS enrichment and CD8+ and CD4+ T cells underwent negative isolation. Reverse transcription of about 0.5 to 1 ug RNA used random hexamers. TCR beta CDR3 was amplified by immunoSEQ multiplex PCR. This amplification extended across 54 Vbeta and 13 Jbeta segments. Each CDR3 protein gets one entry after TCRdb re-called the immunoSEQ multiplex PCR reads with MiXCR. Here the sample spans about 250,000 distinct CDR3 sequences, approximately 92% being singletons.

What was sequenced was CD4+ T cells from PBMCs. The source of this sequence is a human donor with multiple sclerosis. This chain connects TRBV9 to TRBJ2-5; 15 positions agree with TRBD2. The CDR3 DNA reads TGTGCCAGCAGCGTCGCTGGGACTAGCGGGAGGAAGACCCAGTACTTC. Translating it yields CASSVAGTSGRKTQYF.